The 19 T cell receptor beta chains below all came from one sample that was sequenced in a study of CD8 T cells in ankylosing spondylitis. TCRdb reanalysed the 5' RACE reads using MiXCR and keeps one entry per CDR3 protein. The sample contains 150,000 to 200,000 distinct CDR3 sequences, 13% of which appear only once. The sample was blood, either unsorted or a sorted T cell fraction (not recorded which). Receptor source: a male donor with ankylosing spondylitis or in good health (not recorded which).

This clonotype was counted between two and nine times. The chain links TRBV7-7 to TRBJ1-1; 7 bases line up with TRBD1. CDR3 length: 15 residues. In germline, CDR1 is SSHAT, CDR2 FNYEAQ (reference sequence). V was clipped by 5 bases and J by 1 base; unmatched bases: 7. In DNA, the CDR3 is TGTGCCAGCAGCCCTCGGGGACAGCAGAACACTGAAGCTTTCTTT. Protein: CASSPRGQQNTEAFF.

This clonotype has ten or more counts. The genes are TRBV12-3 or TRBV12-4 and TRBJ2-3, with D unresolved. The CDR3 is 13 residues long. V dropped 2 bases and J dropped 2 bases, with 5 bases sitting between them. Written as DNA, the CDR3 is TGTGCCAGCAGTTTAAACCCCACAGATACGCAGTATTTT. This codes for CASSLNPTDTQYF.

The V gene is TRBV20-1, the J gene TRBJ2-7; TRBD1 is a possible D gene (6 bases). Per the germline V gene, CDR1 is DFQATT and CDR2 is SNEGSKA (reference sequence). The CDR3 spans 16 residues. V was cut by 6 bases and J by 2 bases, with 23 bases left in between. The CDR3 nucleotides read TGCAGTGCACGCCCAGGGGCCCCAATTCGGACCTACGAGCAGTACTTC. This sequence encodes CSARPGAPIRTYEQYF.

This clonotype was observed a handful of times. The CDR3 DNA reads TGCGCCAGCAGCCAAGCCTGGACGGCTAACTATGGCTACACCTTC. It is translated as CASSQAWTANYGYTF. The rearrangement joins TRBV4-1 to TRBJ1-2; no firm D call. V shed 1 base and J shed 0 bases, with 9 bases lying between them. This CDR3 is built from 15 residues. The germline gives CDR1 MGHRA, CDR2 YSYEKL.

This clonotype occurred many times. This chain links TRBV29-1 with TRBJ2-1, with a tentative D call TRBD1 (6 bases). Germline values: CDR1 SQVTM, CDR2 ANQGSEA. The CDR3 runs to 13 residues. V dropped 4 bases and J dropped 3 bases, with 10 bases sitting between them. For the CDR3, the DNA is TGCAGCGTTGTCGGACAGATCTACAATGAGCAGTTCTTC. Its translation: CSVVGQIYNEQFF.

The J gene is TRBJ2-1, the V gene TRBV18; D not resolved. The CDR3 sequence is 13 residues long. Germline V gene lookup returns CDR1 KGHSH and CDR2 LQKENI. Trimming cost V 3 bases and J 5 bases, with 8 bases left between them. This CDR3 is CASSPTADNEQFF. The CDR3 DNA reads as TGTGCCAGCTCACCTACAGCAGACAATGAGCAGTTCTTC.

The chain recombines TRBV13 with TRBJ2-1; TRBD2 agrees at 12 bases. The CDR3 runs to 16 residues. Germline V gives CDR1 PRHDT, CDR2 FYEKMQ (reference sequence). Losses at the gene ends were 0 bases for V and 7 bases for J; bases not matched to a gene: 4. This CDR3 reads CASSLGPSGRENEQFF. The CDR3 DNA is TGTGCCAGCAGCTTAGGGCCTAGCGGGAGGGAAAATGAGCAGTTCTTC.

This clonotype was seen only a few times. The genes are TRBV18 and TRBJ2-1, with D perhaps TRBD1 (5 bases). The CDR3 sequence is 13 residues long. Germline CDR1 KGHSH, CDR2 LQKENI. Trimming removed 8 bases at V and 4 bases at J, with 12 bases between. The CDR3 sequence is CASTEQGYNEQFF. DNA for the CDR3: TGTGCCAGCACAGAGCAGGGATACAATGAGCAGTTCTTC. The complete variable domain, with remaining parts taken from reference TRBV18 and TRBJ2-1, reads NAGVMQNPRHLVRRRGQEARLRCSPMKGHSHVYWYRQLPEEGLKFMVYLQKENIIDESGMPKERFSAEFPKEGPSILRIQQVVRGDSAAYFCASTEQGYNEQFFGPGTRLTVL.

In its sample, this clonotype was seen many times. For the CDR3, the DNA is TGCAGCGTTGAAACCCAGTACTATGGCTACACCTTC. Its protein is CSVETQYYGYTF. V usage is TRBV29-1 and J usage is TRBJ1-2; D remains unclear. V lost 2 bases and J lost 3, with 7 bases in between. Per the germline V gene, CDR1 is SQVTM and CDR2 is ANQGSEA. The CDR3 is 12 amino acids. The whole variable domain, remainder taken from reference TRBV29-1 and TRBJ1-2, is SAVISQKPSRDICQRGTSLTIQCQVDSQVTMMFWYRQQPGQSLTLIATANQGSEATYESGFVIDKFPISRPNLTFSTLTVSNMSPEDSSIYLCSVETQYYGYTFGSGTRLTVV.

There are a few counts of this clonotype. The junction shows a germline mismatch at one end, possibly a read error. The gene calls are TRBV20-1 and TRBJ2-1, with 16 bases lining up with TRBD2. The CDR3 consists of 17 residues. Germline V gene sequence: CDR1 DFQATT, CDR2 SNEGSKA (reference sequence). CDR3 coding DNA: TGCTGTGCTAGAGATCCAGGGACTAGCGGGAGGGCAGATGAGCAGTTCTTC. Translating gives CCARDPGTSGRADEQFF.

This clonotype has just a few counts. The rearrangement uses TRBV7-9 and TRBJ2-7; 9 bases match TRBD1. CDR1 and CDR2 (germline): SEHNR, FQNEAQ (reference sequence). The CDR3 is 15 residues long. V was clipped by 4 bases and J by 2 bases; unmatched bases: 6. The CDR3 protein is CASSSADRGAYEQYF. The CDR3 DNA sequence: TGTGCCAGCAGCTCCGCGGACAGGGGCGCCTACGAGCAGTACTTC.

The V gene is TRBV27, the J gene TRBJ2-2, with TRBD1 matching 10 bases. With 2 bases clipped from V and 0 bases from J, the junction kept 3 bases outside the gene matches. The CDR3 covers 17 residues. Germline loops: CDR1 MNHEY, CDR2 SMNVEV (reference sequence). The CDR3 reads CASSLRGTGANTGELFF. CDR3 coding DNA: TGTGCCAGCAGTTTAAGGGGGACAGGGGCGAACACCGGGGAGCTGTTTTTT.

The sample holds a few counts of this clonotype. The V and J genes are TRBV15 and TRBJ1-2; 9 nucleotides align to TRBD1. The CDR3 contains 18 residues. Germline V gives CDR1 LNHNV, CDR2 YYDKDF (reference sequence). Trimming cost V 2 bases and J 6 bases; bases outside gene matches: 16. CDR3 bases: TGTGCCACCAGCAGACGAAGAGTCCACGGGACAGGGATTGATGGCTACACCTTC. This gives the protein CATSRRRVHGTGIDGYTF.

J is TRBJ2-3 and V is TRBV12-3 or TRBV12-4; tentative D call: TRBD2 (6 bases). V lost 6 bases to trimming and J lost 3 bases, with 28 bases between them. CDR3 length equals 19 residues. The CDR3 DNA follows: TGTGCCAGCAGCCCTACCAACCCCCCCGCGGGGAGGCGGACAGATACGCAGTATTTT. This codes for CASSPTNPPAGRRTDTQYF.

This clonotype has a handful of counts. The J gene is TRBJ2-7, the V gene TRBV4-1; D is unresolved. Germline-derived CDR1 and CDR2 are MGHRA and YSYEKL. This CDR3 has 15 amino acids. Trimming removed 1 base from V and 0 bases from J, with 10 bases in between. The CDR3 DNA reads TGCGCCAGCAGCCAAGGTGAAGGTCACTCCTACGAGCAGTACTTC. This sequence encodes CASSQGEGHSYEQYF.

V and J are TRBV7-9 and TRBJ2-1; perhaps TRBD2 as D (6 bases). Trimming stripped 4 bases from V and 5 bases from J, with 12 bases between. CDR1 is SEHNR, CDR2 FQNEAQ, per germline (reference sequence). This CDR3 has 14 residues. The CDR3 protein is CASSSTRLDNEQFF. CDR3 DNA sequence: TGTGCCAGCAGCTCGACCCGACTAGACAATGAGCAGTTCTTC.

This clonotype came up many times. The chain joins TRBV30 to TRBJ2-1; D remains unclear. V was cut by 3 bases and J by 6 bases, with 12 bases left in between. The CDR3 contains 13 residues. Looked up from germline, CDR1 is GTSNPN and CDR2 is SVGIG (reference sequence). This CDR3 reads CAWRAYIGNEQFF. The CDR3 DNA reads TGTGCCTGGAGAGCTTACATAGGCAATGAGCAGTTCTTC. Combining the CDR3 with reference TRBV30 and TRBJ2-1 gives the whole variable domain SQTIHQWPATLVQPVGSPLSLECTVEGTSNPNLYWYRQAAGRGLQLLFYSVGIGQISSEVPQNLSASRPQDRQFILSSKKLLLSDSGFYLCAWRAYIGNEQFFGPGTRLTVL.

This clonotype occurred a few times. The chain combines TRBV12-3 or TRBV12-4 with TRBJ1-4, with D uncertain. Trimming removed 3 bases at V and 2 bases at J, with 7 bases between. The CDR3 loop spans 14 amino acids. The CDR3 DNA is TGTGCCAGCAGTTTCGAGGTTACTAATGAAAAACTGTTTTTT. Translating gives CASSFEVTNEKLFF.

This clonotype was seen many times. The chain combines TRBV12-3 or TRBV12-4 with TRBJ2-7; D is possibly TRBD1 (5 bases). V lost 9 bases to trimming and J lost 3 bases, with 15 bases between them. The CDR3 has 13 residues. The DNA of the CDR3 is TGTGCCAGTGGTCCGGACAATGACTACGAGCAGTACTTC. Its protein product is CASGPDNDYEQYF.